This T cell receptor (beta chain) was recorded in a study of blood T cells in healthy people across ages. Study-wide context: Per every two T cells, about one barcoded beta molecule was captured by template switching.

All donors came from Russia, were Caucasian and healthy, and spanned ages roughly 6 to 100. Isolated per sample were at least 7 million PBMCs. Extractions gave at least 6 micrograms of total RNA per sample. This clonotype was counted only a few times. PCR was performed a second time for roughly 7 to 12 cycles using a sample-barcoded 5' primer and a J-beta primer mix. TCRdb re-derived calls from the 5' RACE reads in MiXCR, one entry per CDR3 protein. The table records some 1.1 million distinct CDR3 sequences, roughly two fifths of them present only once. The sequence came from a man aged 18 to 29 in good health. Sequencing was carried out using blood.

The CDR3 protein is CASSSTTGEGETQYF. In DNA, the CDR3 is TGTGCCAGCTCATCCACGACAGGGGAAGGAGAGACCCAGTACTTC. The J gene is TRBJ2-5, the V gene TRBV18; 8 nucleotides line up with TRBD1. The CDR3 is 15 residues long. Germline assignment: CDR1 KGHSH and CDR2 LQKENI. Trimming at V came to 5 bases and at J to 4 bases, leaving 9 bases not matched to a gene.